These 24 T cell receptor beta chains were all obtained from the same sample, sequenced in a study of regulatory T cells in long-lasting Graves disease. Time point specified: newly diagnosed GD, antithyroid drugs for less than 3 months. Extracted PBMC RNA gave rise to the TCR library. iRepertoire HTBI primers and Arm-PCR of CDR3 regions built TCR beta libraries. A single record per CDR3 protein comes from TCRdb applying MiXCR to the multiplex PCR reads. The data hold roughly 560,000 distinct CDR3 sequences, with 12% observed a single time. This sample also belongs to another study, concerning T cells in Graves' hyperthyroidism and ophthalmopathy.

The sample here was peripheral blood mononuclear cells (PBMCs), taken at new diagnosis, from a patient treated with antithyroid drugs. The receptors shown here come from a woman aged 30 to 39 with Graves disease.

This clonotype has ten or more counts. V usage is TRBV6-2 or TRBV6-3 and J usage is TRBJ2-7; 7 bases align to TRBD2. The CDR3 spans 16 residues. CDR1 MNHEY and CDR2 SVGEGT come from the germline V gene. V was pared by 8 bases and J by 0 bases, with 13 bases of the junction left unmatched. The chain's CDR3 is CASSPVAGEHSYEQYF. CDR3 bases: TGTGCCAGCTCGCCCGTAGCGGGCGAACACTCCTACGAGCAGTACTTC.

This clonotype occurred many times. V gene TRBV11-2 combines with J gene TRBJ2-7; D possibly corresponds to TRBD2 (6 bases). This CDR3 region has 16 residues. V was clipped by 0 bases and J by 2 bases, with 14 bases between them. Germline CDR1 and CDR2: SGHAT and FQNNGV. DNA for the CDR3: TGTGCCAGCAGCTTAGATTATGCGGGGTTTGCCTACGAGCAGTACTTC. The encoded protein is CASSLDYAGFAYEQYF.

The chain carries TRBV20-1 and TRBJ2-7; 7 bases match TRBD1. V was clipped by 4 bases and J by 7 bases; unmatched bases: 19. The CDR3 runs 16 residues. CDR1 DFQATT and CDR2 SNEGSKA come from the germline V gene (reference sequence). CDR3 bases: TGCAGTGCTACTATAAACTTTAGACAGGGCTACAATGAGCAGTACTTC. Translated, it gives CSATINFRQGYNEQYF.

This clonotype was seen many times. The chain uses TRBV4-3 and TRBJ2-1; D is possibly TRBD1 (6 bases). This CDR3 has 18 residues. The germline CDR1 and CDR2 sequences are LGHNA and YSLEER. The V end was cut by 0 bases, the J end by 3 bases, with 18 bases between. CDR3 DNA: TGCGCCAGCAGCCAAGAACAGGGACACCTCAGACTCTACAATGAGCAGTTCTTC. Translation gives CASSQEQGHLRLYNEQFF.

This clonotype was observed a few times. V is TRBV19 and J is TRBJ1-5, with D possibly matching TRBD1 (5 bases). The CDR3 consists of 16 residues. Germline V gene lookup returns CDR1 LNHDA and CDR2 SQIVND (reference sequence). V lost 5 bases and J 0 bases, leaving 14 bases between the germline ends. The CDR3, as DNA: TGTGCCAGTAGTCCCCAGGGCCCTTATAGCAATCAGCCCCAGCATTTT. Amino acids: CASSPQGPYSNQPQHF.

This clonotype was observed at least ten times. The V call is TRBV6-2 or TRBV6-3, the J call TRBJ2-3; 14 bases agree with TRBD2. The CDR3 loop spans 15 amino acids. V gave up 6 bases and J gave up 5 bases; unmatched junction bases: 4. CDR1 is MNHEY, CDR2 SVGEGT, per germline. This CDR3 is CASSWTSGRLDTQYF. The CDR3 nucleotides read TGTGCCAGCAGCTGGACTAGCGGGAGGTTAGATACGCAGTATTTT.

This clonotype has a handful of counts. The V and J genes are TRBV20-1 and TRBJ1-1; TRBD1 agrees at 7 bases. V dropped 4 bases and J dropped 0; count of bases not matched to a gene: 8. Germline assignment: CDR1 DFQATT and CDR2 SNEGSKA (reference sequence). The CDR3 has 15 amino acids. The CDR3 coding sequence is TGCAGTGCTACAGGAAAGGGGGCATTGAACACTGAAGCTTTCTTT. Its translation is CSATGKGALNTEAFF.

This clonotype was recorded at least ten times. The gene calls are TRBV5-1 and TRBJ2-7, with 10 nucleotides matching TRBD1. Germline V gene data show CDR1 as SGHRS and CDR2 as YFSETQ. Trimming at V came to 3 bases and at J to 4 bases, leaving 10 bases not matched to a gene. CDR3 length: 16 residues. The CDR3 region has the DNA TGCGCCAGCAGCTCGGGCCCGGGACAGGGGAATTACGAGCAGTACTTC. This encodes CASSSGPGQGNYEQYF.

V usage is TRBV20-1 and J usage is TRBJ2-7; 10 bases map to TRBD1. Germline V gene data show CDR1 as DFQATT and CDR2 as SNEGSKA (reference sequence). Losses at the gene ends were 3 bases for V and 5 bases for J; bases not matched to a gene: 7. The CDR3 has 14 residues. The CDR3 loop reads CSAREPGTGDEQYF. The DNA for the CDR3 is TGCAGTGCTAGGGAGCCCGGGACAGGGGACGAGCAGTACTTC.

This clonotype has at least ten counts. The chain links TRBV24-1 to TRBJ2-7; no clear D gene. The CDR3 is made up of 13 amino acids. CDR1 and CDR2 (germline): KGHDR, SFDVKD. V lost 4 bases and J lost 6, with 12 bases in between. This CDR3 reads CATSDPSKAEQYF. The CDR3 DNA is TGTGCCACCAGTGACCCGTCCAAGGCCGAGCAGTACTTC.

This clonotype came up many times. The V gene is TRBV2, the J gene TRBJ1-2; D gene unclear. CDR3 length equals 13 residues. V gave up 10 bases and J gave up 8 bases, with 20 bases separating them. Germline V gene data show CDR1 as SNHLY and CDR2 as FYNNEI. The CDR3 DNA follows: TGTGCCACATCTTGGGTCCCTGGAGAGGGCTACACCTTC. It specifies CATSWVPGEGYTF.

This clonotype came up many times. This chain uses TRBV7-3 with TRBJ2-5; no definite D call. Germline values: CDR1 SGHTA, CDR2 FQGTGA. The CDR3 loop spans 13 amino acids. The V end was cut by 7 bases, the J end by 2 bases, with 11 bases between. CDR3 residues: CASTKILQETQYF. The CDR3 nucleotides read TGTGCCAGCACCAAGATCCTACAAGAGACCCAGTACTTC.

This sequence joins TRBV25-1 and TRBJ1-1, with D hard to call. Germline loops: CDR1 MGHDK, CDR2 SYGVNS. The CDR3 contains 13 residues. Trimming removed 2 bases at V and 2 bases at J, with 6 bases between. As DNA, the CDR3 is TGTGCCAGCAGTGAAGGGCACAACACTGAAGCTTTCTTT. Translating gives CASSEGHNTEAFF.

Regarding this clonotype: The CDR3 ends on some other residue instead of the conserved phenylalanine or tryptophan, so this is likely a read error. The chain has TRBV29-1 and TRBJ1-3, with TRBD1 matching 8 bases. The V gene end was trimmed by 7 bases and the J gene end by 4 bases; junction bases not matched to a gene: 6. The V gene's germline CDR1 is SQVTM and CDR2 ANQGSEA. The CDR3 extends over 13 amino acids. For the CDR3, the DNA is TGCAGCGCTCGGACAGGGTTGGGAAACACCATATATTGT. Translating gives CSARTGLGNTIYC.

There are many counts of this clonotype. This chain joins TRBV12-3 or TRBV12-4 and TRBJ1-5; 9 nucleotides align to TRBD1. The CDR3 consists of 15 residues. V lost 4 bases, J lost 7 bases, and 8 bases stayed unmatched. The CDR3 region is CASSSRDRVGQPQHF. The CDR3 region has the DNA TGTGCCAGCAGTTCGCGGGACAGGGTGGGCCAGCCCCAGCATTTT.

Ten or more counts support this clonotype. V and J are TRBV12-3 or TRBV12-4 and TRBJ2-2; 7 positions match TRBD1. The CDR3 runs to 14 residues. Germline trimming cut 5 bases from V and 5 bases from J; bases unmatched to any gene: 5. The CDR3 protein is CASSGDRETGELFF. The CDR3 bases are TGTGCCAGCAGTGGCGACAGGGAAACCGGGGAGCTGTTTTTT.

This chain connects TRBV18 to TRBJ2-7; unclear D gene. This CDR3 has 14 amino acids. Looked up from germline, CDR1 is KGHSH and CDR2 is LQKENI. Trimming left V 2 bases short and J 3 bases short, with 11 bases between. Written as DNA, the CDR3 is TGTGCCAGCTCACCAGAACAGCCAAACTACGAGCAGTACTTC. The encoded protein is CASSPEQPNYEQYF.

This sequence joins TRBV10-2 and TRBJ2-7; maybe TRBD1 (5 bases). The CDR3 runs 14 residues. Germline CDR1 and CDR2: WSHSY and SAAADI. V lost 3 bases, J lost 7 bases, and 16 bases lay in between. For the CDR3, the DNA is TGCGCCAGCAGTGATAGGGGTAGGGTGTGGGAGCAGTACTTC. This encodes CASSDRGRVWEQYF.

This clonotype was recorded many times. The CDR3 is CASSPSGGNYNEQFF. The DNA for the CDR3 is TGTGCCAGCAGCCCTAGCGGTGGGAACTACAATGAGCAGTTCTTC. The chain combines TRBV7-8 with TRBJ2-1; TRBD2 agrees at 7 bases. The CDR3 has 15 amino acids. Germline V CDR1 and CDR2: SGHVS, FQNEAQ. V dropped 5 bases and J dropped 3; count of bases not matched to a gene: 7.

Ten or more counts support this clonotype. This chain links TRBV6-1 with TRBJ1-6, with TRBD1 identical over 8 bases. This CDR3 comprises 13 residues. V shed 5 bases, J shed 9 bases, and the junction held 3 bases outside the gene matches. Germline V gives CDR1 MNHNS, CDR2 SASEGT. CDR3 region: CASSRDRGSPLHF. The CDR3 nucleotides are TGTGCCAGCAGTCGCGACAGGGGTTCACCCCTCCACTTT.

Many counts were recorded for this clonotype. The rearrangement links TRBV27 to TRBJ2-1; D is perhaps TRBD2 (5 bases). The CDR3 covers 15 residues. Germline V gives CDR1 MNHEY, CDR2 SMNVEV (reference sequence). The ends were cut back, 5 bases at V and 2 bases at J, with 13 bases in the middle. This CDR3 is CASSVTGSPYNEQFF. DNA of the CDR3: TGTGCCAGCAGTGTAACGGGAAGCCCCTACAATGAGCAGTTCTTC.

This clonotype was counted ten times or more. The genes are TRBV7-2 and TRBJ2-2; D uncertain. The CDR3 is 15 residues long. Deletions cut 5 bases from V and 8 bases from J, with 18 bases between. CDR1 and CDR2 from the germline V gene are SGHTA and FQGNSA. CDR3 protein: CASSTRSSIQGELFF. The DNA for the CDR3 is TGTGCCAGCAGCACGAGGTCTAGTATTCAGGGGGAGCTGTTTTTT.

At least ten counts were recorded for this clonotype. This chain uses TRBV7-9 with TRBJ2-5; D tentatively reads TRBD1 or TRBD2 (5 bases each). Germline loops: CDR1 SEHNR, CDR2 FQNEAQ (reference sequence). V was pared by 4 bases and J by 4 bases, with 16 bases between. This CDR3 is 15 amino acids long. The CDR3 sequence: CASSSGSPGGETQYF. CDR3 nucleotide sequence: TGTGCCAGCAGCTCCGGGTCTCCTGGGGGAGAGACCCAGTACTTC.

In its sample, this clonotype was seen many times. This chain links TRBV11-2 with TRBJ2-2; 11 bases agree with TRBD2. The CDR3 extends over 16 amino acids. The germline CDR1 and CDR2 sequences are SGHAT and FQNNGV. J was trimmed by 9 bases and V by 6 bases; bases with no gene match: 12. CDR3 loop: CASSRTGSGRARELFF. CDR3 DNA sequence: TGTGCCAGCAGTCGTACTGGTAGCGGGAGGGCCCGGGAGCTGTTTTTT.